One and the same sample provided the 14 T cell receptor beta chains below, sequenced in a study of metastatic and nonmetastatic thyroid tumors. TCRdb reprocessed the PCR reads via MiXCR. Of around 26,000 clones in the sample, 3.5% to 4% were seen once. All patients were treatment-naive before thyroid surgery. The material sequenced was blood. The origin of the receptors is a male donor with papillary thyroid cancer or a benign thyroid nodule (not recorded which). Some clones in this sample may be carry-over from other donors' samples.

The rearrangement links TRBV20-1 to TRBJ1-5, with D tentatively TRBD1 (5 bases). The V gene's germline CDR1 is DFQATT and CDR2 SNEGSKA (reference sequence). The CDR3 sequence is 13 residues long. V was shortened by 3 bases and J by 2 bases, with 8 bases between the two germline ends. The CDR3 sequence: CSASSRGNQPQHF. The DNA of the CDR3 is TGCAGTGCTAGCAGCAGGGGCAATCAGCCCCAGCATTTT.

This clone was found many times. A much larger clone differs from this one at a single base, so this may be a read error. The DNA of the CDR3 is TGTGCCAGCAGCCAAGGTTTCAAGGCGAACTATGGCTACACCTTC. Its protein is CASSQGFKANYGYTF. J is TRBJ1-2 and V is TRBV14; D is undetermined. This CDR3 region has 15 residues. V shed 1 base and J shed 2 bases, with 11 bases lying between them. Germline CDR1 reads SGHDN; CDR2 reads FVKESK.

This clone appeared many times. The chain employs TRBV7-9 and TRBJ2-7; maybe TRBD2 (6 bases). The V end was cut by 5 bases, the J end by 6 bases, with 14 bases between. The CDR3 covers 13 residues. From germline, CDR1 is SEHNR and CDR2 FQNEAQ (reference sequence). CDR3 DNA: TGTGCCAGCAGCCTAGGGGACTTCGCCGAGCAGTACTTC. It encodes CASSLGDFAEQYF. The variable domain in full, with the rest retrieved from reference TRBV7-9 and TRBJ2-7, is DTGVSQNPRHKITKRGQNVTFRCDPISEHNRLYWYRQTLGQGPEFLTYFQNEAQLEKSRLLSDRFSAERPKGSFSTLEIQRTEQGDSAMYLCASSLGDFAEQYFGPGTRLTVT.

V usage is TRBV6-5 and J usage is TRBJ2-1; 16 bases map to TRBD2. V lost 2 bases to trimming and J lost 8 bases; unmatched junction nucleotides: 9. The germline V gene encodes CDR1 MNHEY and CDR2 SVGAGI. The CDR3 covers 18 residues. DNA for the CDR3: TGTGCCAGCAGTTACAGGGGGACTAGCGGGAGGGCCGTCGATGAGCAGTTCTTC. Translated: CASSYRGTSGRAVDEQFF.

This rearrangement joins TRBV20-1 to TRBJ1-2; TRBD1 matches at 9 bases. Per germline, CDR1 DFQATT and CDR2 SNEGSKA (reference sequence). J lost 8 bases, V lost 3 bases, and 7 bases had no gene match. CDR3 size: 13 residues. In DNA form, the CDR3 reads TGCAGTGCTAGCCGGGACAGGGTCGGAGGCTACACCTTC. Translated: CSASRDRVGGYTF.

This clone was recorded many times. The V gene is TRBV5-5, the J gene TRBJ1-5, with 8 bases lining up with TRBD1. In germline, CDR1 is SGHKS, CDR2 YYEKEE (reference sequence). V lost 4 bases to trimming and J lost 9 bases; unmatched junction nucleotides: 6. The CDR3 extends over 13 amino acids. CDR3 sequence: CASSQDRVGPQHF. CDR3 DNA: TGTGCCAGCAGCCAGGACAGGGTAGGGCCCCAGCATTTT.

The CDR3, as DNA: TGTGCCAGCAGCTTGCCGGGACAGGTACTCTACGAGCAGTACTTC. Translated, it gives CASSLPGQVLYEQYF. This sequence joins TRBV7-2 and TRBJ2-7; 8 nucleotides agree with TRBD1. CDR3 length equals 15 residues. From germline, CDR1 is SGHTA and CDR2 FQGNSA. With V trimmed by 3 bases and J by 3 bases, 7 bases remained unmatched.

A note on this clone: The junction and the germline gene differ at one end; a read error may be behind it. V usage is TRBV5-1 and J usage is TRBJ2-7; 12 positions match TRBD1. Germline-derived CDR1 and CDR2 are SGHRS and YFSETQ. The CDR3 contains 15 residues. The CDR3 DNA reads TGCAGCAGCAGCTCAACCGGGACAGGGGGCGGCGAGCATTACTTC. It yields the protein CSSSSTGTGGGEHYF. Based on the CDR3 plus reference TRBV5-1 and TRBJ2-7, the full variable domain is KAGVTQTPRYLIKTRGQQVTLSCSPISGHRSVSWYQQTPGQGLQFLFEYFSETQRNKGNFPGRFSGRQFSNSRSEMNVSTLELGDSALYLCSSSSTGTGGGEHYFGPGTRLTVT.

The sample holds a few counts of this clone. The V gene is TRBV6-1, the J gene TRBJ1-1; D is ambiguous. The CDR3 is made up of 12 amino acids. CDR1 is MNHNS and CDR2 is SASEGT in the germline V gene. V lost 6 bases, J lost 2 bases, and 7 bases lay in between. The CDR3 is CASSNRNTEAFF. The CDR3 DNA sequence: TGTGCCAGCAGCAATAGAAACACTGAAGCTTTCTTT.

This clone came up many times. The chain carries TRBV7-3 and TRBJ2-3; D tentatively reads TRBD1 or TRBD2 (6 bases each). The CDR3 is 15 amino acids. Between the trimmed V and J ends, which lost 1 base and 4 bases, there was a span of 12 bases. Looked up from germline, CDR1 is SGHTA and CDR2 is FQGTGA. CDR3 nucleotides: TGTGCCAGCAGCTTAAGAGGGGGGCTGGCAGATACGCAGTATTTT. Amino acids: CASSLRGGLADTQYF.

V gene TRBV27 combines with J gene TRBJ1-1; tentatively, D is TRBD1 (5 bases). Germline loops: CDR1 MNHEY, CDR2 SMNVEV (reference sequence). This CDR3 comprises 12 residues. Trimming cost V 6 bases and J 7 bases, with 12 bases left between them. CDR3 protein: CASRGPAHEAFF. CDR3 in DNA: TGTGCCAGCAGGGGGCCTGCACATGAAGCTTTCTTT.

This sequence joins TRBV19 and TRBJ1-5; no clear D. Per germline, CDR1 LNHDA and CDR2 SQIVND (reference sequence). This CDR3 has 16 amino acids. V lost 7 bases to trimming and J lost 4 bases, with 20 bases between them. The chain's CDR3 is CASKPAAGMGNQPQHF. Written as DNA, the CDR3 is TGTGCCAGTAAACCTGCTGCGGGGATGGGTAATCAGCCCCAGCATTTT.

This clone was seen at least ten times. The V gene is TRBV7-9, the J gene TRBJ2-7; possibly TRBD2 for D (5 bases). CDR1 is SEHNR and CDR2 is FQNEAQ in the germline V gene (reference sequence). The V and J ends lost 5 bases and 3 bases respectively, with 11 bases between them. This CDR3 comprises 13 residues. The CDR3 nucleotides read TGTGCCAGCAGCCCTAGGGAGTACTACGAGCAGTACTTC. Translated, it gives CASSPREYYEQYF.

The rearrangement joins TRBV6-5 to TRBJ1-2; TRBD1 is a possible D gene (5 bases). Germline V CDR1 and CDR2: MNHEY, SVGAGI. The CDR3 spans 15 residues. The ends were cut back, 11 bases at V and 6 bases at J, with 25 bases in the middle. Here the CDR3 reads CAGSLSRGLLNGYTF. The DNA for the CDR3 is TGTGCCGGGAGTTTATCGAGGGGCTTATTAAATGGCTACACCTTC.